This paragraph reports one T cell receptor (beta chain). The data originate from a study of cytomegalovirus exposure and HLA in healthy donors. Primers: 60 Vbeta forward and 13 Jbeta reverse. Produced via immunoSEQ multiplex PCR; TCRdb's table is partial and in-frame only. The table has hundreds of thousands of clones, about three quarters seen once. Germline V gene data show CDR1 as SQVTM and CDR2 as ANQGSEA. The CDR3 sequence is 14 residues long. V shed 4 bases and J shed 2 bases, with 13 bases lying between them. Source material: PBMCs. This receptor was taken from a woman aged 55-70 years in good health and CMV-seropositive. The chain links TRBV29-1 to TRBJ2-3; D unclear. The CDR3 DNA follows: TGCAGCGTTGTGGGCCCATTAGACACAGATACGCAGTATTTT. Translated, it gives CSVVGPLDTDTQYF.